The entry below describes one T cell receptor beta chain. Possible read error: a much larger clone is one base away. There are 13 residues in the CDR3. V shed 6 bases and J 8 bases; nucleotides not matched to a gene: 7. Looked up from germline, CDR1 is SEHNR and CDR2 is FQNEAQ (reference sequence). TCRdb reanalyzed the PCR reads with MiXCR. This repertoire shows some 15,000 clones, 23% found once; its top ten account for approximately 7.6%. Prior to thyroid surgery, none of the patients had received any treatment. The sample comes from a study of metastatic and nonmetastatic thyroid tumors. This TCR came from a female donor with papillary thyroid cancer or a benign thyroid nodule (not recorded which). Some clones in this sample may be carry-over from other donors' samples. V and J are TRBV7-9 and TRBJ1-2; the match to TRBD1 covers 9 bases. The specimen was adjacent normal tissue. This chain's CDR3 is CASRPNRGLGYTF. The CDR3 DNA is TGTGCCAGCAGACCCAACAGGGGGCTCGGCTACACCTTC.